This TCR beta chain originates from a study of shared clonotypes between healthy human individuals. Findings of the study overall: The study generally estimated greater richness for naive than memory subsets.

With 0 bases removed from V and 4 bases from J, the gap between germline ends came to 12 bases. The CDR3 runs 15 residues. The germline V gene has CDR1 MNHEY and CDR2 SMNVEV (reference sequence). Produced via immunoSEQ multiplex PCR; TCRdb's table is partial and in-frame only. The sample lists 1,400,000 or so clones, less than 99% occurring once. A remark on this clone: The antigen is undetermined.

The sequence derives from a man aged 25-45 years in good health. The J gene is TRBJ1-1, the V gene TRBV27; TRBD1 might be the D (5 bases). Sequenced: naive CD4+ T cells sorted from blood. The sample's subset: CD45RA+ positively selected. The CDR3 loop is CASSLSGARGTEAFF. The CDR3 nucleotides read TGTGCCAGCAGTTTATCAGGGGCGCGGGGCACTGAAGCTTTCTTT.